This TCR beta chain was identified during a study of cytomegalovirus exposure and HLA in healthy donors. Study-wide context: Researchers found that less than 90% of over 350 genotyped donors fell within the Caucasian-associated ancestry cluster.

Points from the study as a whole: CMV antigen specificity of three CMV-associated chains was confirmed in vitro. The study carried out a later analysis of TCR beta sequences. It associated some 18,000 of them with specific HLA alleles at a false discovery rate of 0.05. Versus the approximately 700-donor mean, an Asian-associated ancestry cluster reportedly showed fewer N-insertions in a later analysis.

Researchers ran the PCR with 60 Vbeta and 13 Jbeta primers. Sequencing used immunoSEQ multiplex PCR; TCRdb keeps in-frame clones, though not all of them. Seen here are about 160,000 clones, 70% to 85% observed once, and the top ten hold 3.5% to 5.5%. As to this clone: Its antigen remains unidentified.

The clonotype was recovered from a man aged 35-49 years in good health and CMV-seronegative. The specimen sequenced was PBMCs.

CDR3: CASSPDRLRTDTQYF. The CDR3 DNA follows: TGTGCCAGCAGCCCTGACAGGCTTCGCACAGATACGCAGTATTTT. The V gene is TRBV7-9, the J gene TRBJ2-3; TRBD1 might be the D (6 bases). This CDR3 is 15 amino acids long. CDR1 and CDR2 (germline): SEHNR, FQNEAQ (reference sequence). The V gene lost 5 bases and the J gene lost 1 base, with 13 bases spanning the gap.